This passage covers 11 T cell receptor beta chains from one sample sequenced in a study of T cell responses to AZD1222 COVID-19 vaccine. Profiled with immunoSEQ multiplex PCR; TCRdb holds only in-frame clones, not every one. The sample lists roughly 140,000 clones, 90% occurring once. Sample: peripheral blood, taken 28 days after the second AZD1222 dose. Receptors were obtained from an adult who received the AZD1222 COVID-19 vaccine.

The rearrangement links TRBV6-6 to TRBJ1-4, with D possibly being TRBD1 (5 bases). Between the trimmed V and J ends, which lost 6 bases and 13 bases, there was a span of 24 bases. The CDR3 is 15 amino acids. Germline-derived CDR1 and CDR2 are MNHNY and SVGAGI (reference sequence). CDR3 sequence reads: CASRPPFGAPSRLFF. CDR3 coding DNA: TGTGCCAGCAGGCCCCCATTTGGGGCCCCTTCGAGACTGTTTTTT.

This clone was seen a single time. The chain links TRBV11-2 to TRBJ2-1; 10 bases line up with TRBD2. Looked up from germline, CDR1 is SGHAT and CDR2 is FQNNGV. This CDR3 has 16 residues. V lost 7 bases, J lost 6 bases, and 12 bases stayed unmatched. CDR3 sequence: CASKPATSGISNEQFF. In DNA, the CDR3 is TGTGCCAGCAAGCCGGCCACTAGCGGGATAAGCAATGAGCAGTTCTTC.

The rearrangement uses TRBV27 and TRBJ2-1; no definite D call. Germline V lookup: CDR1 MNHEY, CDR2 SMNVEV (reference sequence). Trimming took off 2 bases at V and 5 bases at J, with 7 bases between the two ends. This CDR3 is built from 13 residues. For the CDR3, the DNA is TGTGCCAGCAGTTTAATGACTGACAATGAGCAGTTCTTC. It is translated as CASSLMTDNEQFF.

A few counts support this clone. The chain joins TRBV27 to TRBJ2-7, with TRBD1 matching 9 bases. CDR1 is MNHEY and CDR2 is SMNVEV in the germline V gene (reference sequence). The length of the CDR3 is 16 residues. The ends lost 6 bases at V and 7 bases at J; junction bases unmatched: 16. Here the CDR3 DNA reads TGTGCCAGCAGCCTACGCACCCGGGACAGGGTACGTGAGCAGTACTTC. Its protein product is CASSLRTRDRVREQYF.

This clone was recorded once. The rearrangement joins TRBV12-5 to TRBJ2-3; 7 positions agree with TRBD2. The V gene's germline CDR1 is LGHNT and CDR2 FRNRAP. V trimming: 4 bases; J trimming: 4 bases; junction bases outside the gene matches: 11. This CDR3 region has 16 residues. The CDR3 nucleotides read TGTGCTAGTGGTTCCCCCAGCGGGATGGGGGCAGATACGCAGTATTTT. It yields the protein CASGSPSGMGADTQYF.

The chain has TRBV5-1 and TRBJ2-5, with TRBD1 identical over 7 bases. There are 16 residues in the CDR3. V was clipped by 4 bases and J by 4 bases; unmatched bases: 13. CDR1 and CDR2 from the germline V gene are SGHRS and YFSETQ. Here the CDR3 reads CASSPLGQGVGETQYF. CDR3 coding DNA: TGCGCCAGCAGCCCCCTAGGGCAGGGGGTCGGAGAGACCCAGTACTTC.

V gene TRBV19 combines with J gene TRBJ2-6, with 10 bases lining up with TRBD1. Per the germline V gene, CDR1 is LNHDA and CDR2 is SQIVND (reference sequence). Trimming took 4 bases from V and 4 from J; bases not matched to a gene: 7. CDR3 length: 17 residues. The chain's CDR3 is CASSRWDRGSGANVLTF. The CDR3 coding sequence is TGTGCCAGTAGTAGGTGGGACAGGGGATCAGGGGCCAACGTCCTGACTTTC.

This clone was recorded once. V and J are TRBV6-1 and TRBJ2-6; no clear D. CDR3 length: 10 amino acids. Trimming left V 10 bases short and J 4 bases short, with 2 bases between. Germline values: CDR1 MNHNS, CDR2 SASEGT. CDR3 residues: CATGANVLTF. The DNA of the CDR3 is TGTGCCACGGGGGCCAACGTCCTGACTTTC.

The CDR3 sequence: CSVVGIGQGAAQPQHF. DNA of the CDR3: TGCAGCGTTGTGGGGATTGGGCAGGGGGCAGCCCAGCCCCAGCATTTT. This chain joins TRBV29-1 and TRBJ1-5, with TRBD1 identical over 8 bases. Germline trimming cut 4 bases from V and 7 bases from J; bases unmatched to any gene: 15. Germline V gives CDR1 SQVTM, CDR2 ANQGSEA. The CDR3 length is 16 residues.

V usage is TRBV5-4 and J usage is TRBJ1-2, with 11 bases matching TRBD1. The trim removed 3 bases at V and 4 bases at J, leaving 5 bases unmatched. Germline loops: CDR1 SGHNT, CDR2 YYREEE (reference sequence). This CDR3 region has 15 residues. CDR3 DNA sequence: TGTGCCAGCAGCTCTGTGGACAGGGGGCTCTATGGCTACACCTTC. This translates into CASSSVDRGLYGYTF.

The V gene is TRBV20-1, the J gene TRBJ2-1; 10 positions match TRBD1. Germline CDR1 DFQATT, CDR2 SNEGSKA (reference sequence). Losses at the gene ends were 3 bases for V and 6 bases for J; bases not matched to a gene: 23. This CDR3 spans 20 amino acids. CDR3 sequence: CSASLPLGRDRGLSRNEQFF. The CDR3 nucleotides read TGCAGTGCTAGTCTCCCCCTAGGAAGGGACAGGGGTTTATCCCGCAATGAGCAGTTCTTC.